This T cell receptor (beta chain) was recovered during a study of blood T cell repertoires in COVID-19. The CDR3 is 15 amino acids. J was trimmed by 5 bases and V by 5 bases; bases with no gene match: 8. Germline loops: CDR1 SEHNR, CDR2 FQNEAQ (reference sequence). Measured with immunoSEQ multiplex PCR; TCRdb has only the in-frame clones, and not every one. The table has 260,000 or so clones, about four fifths seen once; the top ten hold 4.7%. The specimen was peripheral blood. J is TRBJ1-2 and V is TRBV7-9; 10 bases map to TRBD1. This clonotype originated in a woman between 65 and 79 years old with acute or convalescent COVID-19. CDR3 sequence: CASSRSEGQGYGYTF. In DNA, the CDR3 is TGTGCCAGCAGCAGGAGTGAGGGACAGGGGTATGGCTACACCTTC.